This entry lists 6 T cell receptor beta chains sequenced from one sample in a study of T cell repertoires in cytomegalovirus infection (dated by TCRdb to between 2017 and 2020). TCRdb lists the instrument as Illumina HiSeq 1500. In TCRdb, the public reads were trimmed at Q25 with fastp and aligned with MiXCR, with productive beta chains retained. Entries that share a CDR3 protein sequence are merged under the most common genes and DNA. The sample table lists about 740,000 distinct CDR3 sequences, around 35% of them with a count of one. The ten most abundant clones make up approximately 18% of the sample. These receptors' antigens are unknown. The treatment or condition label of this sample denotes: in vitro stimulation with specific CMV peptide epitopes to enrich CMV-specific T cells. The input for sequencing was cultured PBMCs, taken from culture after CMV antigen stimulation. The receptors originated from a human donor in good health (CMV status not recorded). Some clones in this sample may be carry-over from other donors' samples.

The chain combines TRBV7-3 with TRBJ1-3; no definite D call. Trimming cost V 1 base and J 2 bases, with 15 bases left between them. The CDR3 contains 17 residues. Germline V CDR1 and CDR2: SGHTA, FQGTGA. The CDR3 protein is CASSLSGRTGPGNTIYF. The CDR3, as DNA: TGTGCCAGCAGCTTAAGCGGTAGGACCGGGCCTGGAAACACCATATATTTT.

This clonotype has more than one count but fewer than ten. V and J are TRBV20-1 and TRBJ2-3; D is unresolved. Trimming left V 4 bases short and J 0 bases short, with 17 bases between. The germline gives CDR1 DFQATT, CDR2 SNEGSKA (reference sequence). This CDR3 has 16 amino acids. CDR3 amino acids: CSAKDRRSHSTDTQYF. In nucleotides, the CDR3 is TGCAGTGCTAAAGATCGACGCAGTCACAGCACAGATACGCAGTATTTT.

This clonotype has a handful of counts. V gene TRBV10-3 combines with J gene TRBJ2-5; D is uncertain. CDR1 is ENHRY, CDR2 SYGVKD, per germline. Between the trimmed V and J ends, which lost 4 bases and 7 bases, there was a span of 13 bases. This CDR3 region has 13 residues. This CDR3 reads CAISADVPGTQYF. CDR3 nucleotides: TGTGCCATCAGTGCCGACGTCCCAGGGACCCAGTACTTC.

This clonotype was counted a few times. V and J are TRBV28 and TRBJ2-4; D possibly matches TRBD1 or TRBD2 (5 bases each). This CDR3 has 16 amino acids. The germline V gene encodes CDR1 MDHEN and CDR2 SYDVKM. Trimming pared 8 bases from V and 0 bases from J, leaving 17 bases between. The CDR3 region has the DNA TGTGCCAGCGACCCGGCCGGGGCGCAAGCCAAAAACATTCAGTACTTC. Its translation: CASDPAGAQAKNIQYF.

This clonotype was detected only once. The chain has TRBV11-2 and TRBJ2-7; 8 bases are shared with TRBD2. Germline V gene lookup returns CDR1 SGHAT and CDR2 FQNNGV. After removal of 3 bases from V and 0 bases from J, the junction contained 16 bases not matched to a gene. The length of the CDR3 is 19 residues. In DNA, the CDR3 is TGTGCCAGCAGCTTCGAAGGAGGTCTAGCGGGTGGCTCCTCCTACGAGCAGTACTTC. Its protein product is CASSFEGGLAGGSSYEQYF.

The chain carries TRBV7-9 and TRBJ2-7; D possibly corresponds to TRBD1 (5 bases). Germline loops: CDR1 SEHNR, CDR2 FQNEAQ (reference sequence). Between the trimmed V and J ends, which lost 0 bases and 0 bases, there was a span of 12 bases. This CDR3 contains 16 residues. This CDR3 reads CASSLAGRATSYEQYF. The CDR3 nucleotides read TGTGCCAGCAGCTTAGCGGGCAGGGCGACCTCCTACGAGCAGTACTTC.